This T cell receptor (beta chain) was documented in a study of T-cell memory formation after mild COVID-19. Study results and caveats: CD4+ contracting clones were mainly CM and EM; CD8+ ones, EMRA. SARS-CoV-2 specificity of second-wave clones peaking day 37 was unconfirmed.

Via MiXCR, TCRdb re-called the 5' RACE reads, giving one row per CDR3 protein. The data contain some 190,000 distinct CDR3 sequences, more than 15% of them singletons. Germline values: CDR1 MNHEY, CDR2 SVGEGT. The trim removed 5 bases at V and 7 bases at J, leaving 14 bases unmatched. The CDR3 is made up of 17 amino acids. With regard to this clonotype: Antigen unknown.

Sequenced sample: PBMCs or a T cell subset sorted from them (not recorded which). The receptor was isolated from an adult woman who had mild COVID-19 (a few samples of this study predate the infection). Cell type and time point are not known. The J gene is TRBJ2-1, the V gene TRBV6-2 or TRBV6-3; 10 nucleotides line up with TRBD2. CDR3 coding DNA: TGTGCCAGCAGTCCCCTAGCGGGAGTAGCAACTAAGAATGAGCAGTTCTTC. Amino acids: CASSPLAGVATKNEQFF.